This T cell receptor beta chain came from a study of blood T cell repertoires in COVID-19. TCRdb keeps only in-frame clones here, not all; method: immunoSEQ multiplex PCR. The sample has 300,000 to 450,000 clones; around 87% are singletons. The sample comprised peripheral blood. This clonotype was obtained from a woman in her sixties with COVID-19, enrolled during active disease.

DNA for the CDR3: TGTGCCAGCAGTCTGGGGGCCCGCAGGAACACTGAAGCTTTCTTT. This sequence encodes CASSLGARRNTEAFF. The J gene is TRBJ1-1, the V gene TRBV6-5; D possibly corresponds to TRBD1 (6 bases). The CDR3 is 15 residues long. V was shortened by 5 bases and J by 1 base, with 14 bases between the two germline ends. Germline-derived CDR1 and CDR2 are MNHEY and SVGAGI.